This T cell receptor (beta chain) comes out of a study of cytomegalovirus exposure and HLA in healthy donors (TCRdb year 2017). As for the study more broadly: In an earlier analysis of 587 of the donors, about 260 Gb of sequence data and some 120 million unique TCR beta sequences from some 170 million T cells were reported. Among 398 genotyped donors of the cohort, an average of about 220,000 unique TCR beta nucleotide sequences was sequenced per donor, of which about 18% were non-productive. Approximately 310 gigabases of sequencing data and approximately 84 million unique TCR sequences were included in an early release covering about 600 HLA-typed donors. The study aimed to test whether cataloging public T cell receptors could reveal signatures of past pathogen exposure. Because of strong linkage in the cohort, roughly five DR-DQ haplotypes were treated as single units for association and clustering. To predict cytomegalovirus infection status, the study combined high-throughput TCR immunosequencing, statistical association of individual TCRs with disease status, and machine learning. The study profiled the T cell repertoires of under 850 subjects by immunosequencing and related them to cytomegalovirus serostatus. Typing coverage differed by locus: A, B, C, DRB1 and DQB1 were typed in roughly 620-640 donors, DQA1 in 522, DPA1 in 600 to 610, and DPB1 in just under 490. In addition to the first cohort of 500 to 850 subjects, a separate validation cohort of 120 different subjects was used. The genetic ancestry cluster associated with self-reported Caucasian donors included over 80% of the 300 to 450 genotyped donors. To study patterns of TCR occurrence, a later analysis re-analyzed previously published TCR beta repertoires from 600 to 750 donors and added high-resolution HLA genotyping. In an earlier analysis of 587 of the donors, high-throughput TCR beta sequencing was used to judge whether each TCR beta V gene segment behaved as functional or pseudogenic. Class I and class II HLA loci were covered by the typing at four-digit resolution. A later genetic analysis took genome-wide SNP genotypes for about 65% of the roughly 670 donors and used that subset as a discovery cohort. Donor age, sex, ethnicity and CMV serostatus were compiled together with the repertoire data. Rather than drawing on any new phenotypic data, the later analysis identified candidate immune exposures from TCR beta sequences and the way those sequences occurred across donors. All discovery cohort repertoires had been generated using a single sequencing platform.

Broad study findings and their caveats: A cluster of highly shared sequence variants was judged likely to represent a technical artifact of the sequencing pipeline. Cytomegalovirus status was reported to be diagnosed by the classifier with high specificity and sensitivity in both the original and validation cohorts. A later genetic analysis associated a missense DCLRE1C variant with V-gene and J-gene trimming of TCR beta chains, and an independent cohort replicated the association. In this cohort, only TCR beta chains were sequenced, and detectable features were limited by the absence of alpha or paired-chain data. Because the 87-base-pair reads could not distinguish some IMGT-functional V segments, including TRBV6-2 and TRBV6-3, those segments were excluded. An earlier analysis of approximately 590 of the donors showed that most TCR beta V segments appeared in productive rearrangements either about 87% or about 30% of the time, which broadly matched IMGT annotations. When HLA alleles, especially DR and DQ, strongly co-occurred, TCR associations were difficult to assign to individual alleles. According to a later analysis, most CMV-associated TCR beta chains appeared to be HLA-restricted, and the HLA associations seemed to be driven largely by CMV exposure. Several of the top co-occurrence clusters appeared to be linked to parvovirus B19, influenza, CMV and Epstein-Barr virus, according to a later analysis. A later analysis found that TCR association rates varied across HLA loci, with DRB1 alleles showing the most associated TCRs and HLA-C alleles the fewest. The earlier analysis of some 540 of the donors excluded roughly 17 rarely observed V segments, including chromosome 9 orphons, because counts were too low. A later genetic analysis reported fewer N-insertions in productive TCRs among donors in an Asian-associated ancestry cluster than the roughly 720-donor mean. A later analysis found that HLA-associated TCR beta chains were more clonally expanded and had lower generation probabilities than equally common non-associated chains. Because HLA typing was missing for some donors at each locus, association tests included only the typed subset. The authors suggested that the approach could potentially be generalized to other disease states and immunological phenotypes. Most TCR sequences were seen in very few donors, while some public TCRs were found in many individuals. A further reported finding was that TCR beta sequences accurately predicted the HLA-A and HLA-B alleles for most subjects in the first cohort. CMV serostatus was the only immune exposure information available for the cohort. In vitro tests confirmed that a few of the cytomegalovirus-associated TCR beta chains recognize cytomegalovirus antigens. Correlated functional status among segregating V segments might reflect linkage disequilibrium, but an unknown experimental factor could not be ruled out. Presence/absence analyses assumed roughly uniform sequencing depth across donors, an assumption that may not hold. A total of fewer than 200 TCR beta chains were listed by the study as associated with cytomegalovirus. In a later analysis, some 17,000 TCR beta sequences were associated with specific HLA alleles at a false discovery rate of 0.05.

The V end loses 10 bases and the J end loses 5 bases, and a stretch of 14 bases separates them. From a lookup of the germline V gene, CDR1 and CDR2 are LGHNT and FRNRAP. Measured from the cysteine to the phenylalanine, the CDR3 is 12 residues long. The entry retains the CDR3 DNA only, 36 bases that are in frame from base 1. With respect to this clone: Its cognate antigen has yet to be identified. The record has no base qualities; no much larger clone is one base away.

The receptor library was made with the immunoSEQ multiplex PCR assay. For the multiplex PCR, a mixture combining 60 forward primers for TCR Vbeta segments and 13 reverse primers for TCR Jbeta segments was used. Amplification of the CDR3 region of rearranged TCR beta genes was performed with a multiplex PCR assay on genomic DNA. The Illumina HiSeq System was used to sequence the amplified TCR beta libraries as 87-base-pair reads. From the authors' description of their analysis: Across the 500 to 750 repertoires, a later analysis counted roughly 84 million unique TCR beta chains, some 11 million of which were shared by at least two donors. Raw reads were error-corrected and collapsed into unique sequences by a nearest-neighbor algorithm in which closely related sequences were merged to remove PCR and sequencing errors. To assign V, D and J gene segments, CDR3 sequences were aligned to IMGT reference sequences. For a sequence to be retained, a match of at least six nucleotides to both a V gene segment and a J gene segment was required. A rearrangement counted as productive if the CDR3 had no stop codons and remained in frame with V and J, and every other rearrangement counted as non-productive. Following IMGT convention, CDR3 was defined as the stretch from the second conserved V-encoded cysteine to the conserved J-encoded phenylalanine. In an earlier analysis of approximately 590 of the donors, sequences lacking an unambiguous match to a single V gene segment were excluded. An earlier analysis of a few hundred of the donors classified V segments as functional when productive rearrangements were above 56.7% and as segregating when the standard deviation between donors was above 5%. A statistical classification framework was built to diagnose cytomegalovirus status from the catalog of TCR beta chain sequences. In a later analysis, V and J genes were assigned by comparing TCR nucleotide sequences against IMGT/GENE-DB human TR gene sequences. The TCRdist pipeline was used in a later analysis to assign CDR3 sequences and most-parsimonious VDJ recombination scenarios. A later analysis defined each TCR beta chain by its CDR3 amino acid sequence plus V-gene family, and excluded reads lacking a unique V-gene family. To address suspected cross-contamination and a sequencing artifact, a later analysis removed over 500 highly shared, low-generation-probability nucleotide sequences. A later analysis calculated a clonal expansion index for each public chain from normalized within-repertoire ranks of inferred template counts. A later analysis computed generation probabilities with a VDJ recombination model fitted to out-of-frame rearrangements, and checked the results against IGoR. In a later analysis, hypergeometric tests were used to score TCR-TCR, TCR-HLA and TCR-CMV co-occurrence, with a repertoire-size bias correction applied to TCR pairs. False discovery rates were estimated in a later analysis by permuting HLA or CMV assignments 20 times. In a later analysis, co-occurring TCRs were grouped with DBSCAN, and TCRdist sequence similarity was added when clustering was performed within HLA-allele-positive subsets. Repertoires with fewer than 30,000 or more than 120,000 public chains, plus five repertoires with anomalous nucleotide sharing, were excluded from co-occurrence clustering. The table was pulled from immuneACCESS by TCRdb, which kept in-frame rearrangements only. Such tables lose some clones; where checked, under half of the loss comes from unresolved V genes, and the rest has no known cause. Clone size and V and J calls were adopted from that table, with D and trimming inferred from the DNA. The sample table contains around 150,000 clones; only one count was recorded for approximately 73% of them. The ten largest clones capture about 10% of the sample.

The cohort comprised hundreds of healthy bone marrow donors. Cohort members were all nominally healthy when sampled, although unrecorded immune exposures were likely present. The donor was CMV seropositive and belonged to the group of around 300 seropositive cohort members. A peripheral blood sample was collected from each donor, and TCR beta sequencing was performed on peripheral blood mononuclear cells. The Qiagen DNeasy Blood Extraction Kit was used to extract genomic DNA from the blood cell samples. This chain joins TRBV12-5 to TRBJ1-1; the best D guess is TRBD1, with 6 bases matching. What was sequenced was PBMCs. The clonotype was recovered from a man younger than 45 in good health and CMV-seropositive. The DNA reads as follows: TGTGCTACCCTACTGGGGGCGACTGAAGCTTTCTTT. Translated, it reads CATLLGATEAFF.